The T cell receptor (beta chain) under discussion was sequenced for a study of shared clonotypes between healthy human individuals. TCRdb's table, derived via immunoSEQ multiplex PCR, lists solely in-frame clones and lacks some. The sample has about 2.1 million clones; around 93% are singletons. It was CD45RO-negative cells, positively selected for CCR7, that made up naive CD8 cells, with terminally differentiated effector memory CD45RA+ cells excluded. The TCR comes from a man aged 18 to 30 in good health. Some clones in this sample may be carry-over from other donors' samples. The material sequenced was naive CD8+ T cells from PBMCs.

CDR3 in amino acids: CASSVSPSGRADTQYF. The CDR3 DNA reads as TGTGCCAGCAGCGTATCCCCTAGCGGGAGGGCGGATACGCAGTATTTT. The rearrangement joins TRBV9 to TRBJ2-3, with 12 bases matching TRBD2. The J segment lost 6 bases and the V segment lost 1 base, leaving 6 bases of the junction unmatched. This CDR3 is 16 amino acids long. Germline V gene data show CDR1 as SGDLS and CDR2 as YYNGEE.